This record concerns one TCR beta chain sequence. The data were taken from a study of early T cells in non-severe SARS-CoV-2 infection. In TCRdb, the 5' RACE reads were re-called with MiXCR into one record per CDR3 protein. The table has 55,000 to 85,000 distinct CDR3 sequences, over 8% seen once. V trimming: 3 bases; J trimming: 7 bases; junction bases outside the gene matches: 9. Germline V gene sequence: CDR1 SQVTM, CDR2 ANQGSEA. The CDR3 consists of 14 residues. This chain uses TRBV29-1 with TRBJ2-1; 7 bases align to TRBD1. The specimen comprised whole blood, sampled at baseline. This clonotype originated in an adult who was a healthcare worker with PCR-confirmed SARS-CoV-2 infection or an uninfected control (not recorded which). In DNA form, the CDR3 reads TGCAGCGTTGATGGCAACAGGGGTACTAATGAGCAGTTCTTC. Protein sequence: CSVDGNRGTNEQFF.